A selection of T cell receptor beta chains follows, all from one sample in a study of relationships among human T cell subsets. One entry per CDR3 protein, called by TCRdb with MiXCR from the multiplex PCR reads. Among roughly 13,000 distinct CDR3 sequences, about 67% were seen once, and the ten largest hold roughly 27%. The source material was CD4+ Th1 cells sorted from blood. All receptors come from a man aged 35-49 years in good health. Both conserved end residues are part of each CDR3. Fields, in order: J gene, V gene, clone size, D gene, CDR3 protein, CDR3 DNA. The D gene is left open where the match is weak. Clone size, where shown, is once, few, many, or a class for clones that have expanded.

j_call: TRBJ2-4; v_call: TRBV2; clone_size: .; d_call: TRBD1; cdr3_aa: CASGGQGEAKNIQYF; cdr3_nt: TGTGCCAGCGGTGGACAGGGGGAAGCCAAAAACATTCAGTACTTC
j_call: TRBJ2-5; v_call: TRBV28; clone_size: .; d_call: .; cdr3_aa: CASSIEETQYF; cdr3_nt: TGTGCCAGCAGCATAGAGGAGACCCAGTACTTC
j_call: TRBJ2-5; v_call: TRBV11-1; clone_size: .; d_call: .; cdr3_aa: CASSSSPGQIQETQYF; cdr3_nt: TGTGCCAGCAGCTCCTCACCGGGACAAATACAAGAGACCCAGTACTTC
j_call: TRBJ1-4; v_call: TRBV11-2; clone_size: .; d_call: .; cdr3_aa: CASTAGEEKLFF; cdr3_nt: TGTGCCAGCACTGCCGGCGAGGAAAAACTGTTTTTT
j_call: TRBJ1-1; v_call: TRBV5-6; clone_size: .; d_call: TRBD1; cdr3_aa: CASSRGQGQGAFF; cdr3_nt: TGTGCCAGCAGCCGTGGACAGGGCCAGGGTGCTTTCTTT
j_call: TRBJ2-1; v_call: TRBV5-1; clone_size: .; d_call: TRBD1; cdr3_aa: CASSLAGQGSNEQFF; cdr3_nt: TGCGCCAGCAGCCTTGCGGGACAGGGGAGCAATGAGCAGTTCTTC
j_call: TRBJ2-7; v_call: TRBV5-1; clone_size: .; d_call: TRBD1; cdr3_aa: CASSFRQGPYEQYF; cdr3_nt: TGCGCCAGCAGCTTCAGACAGGGCCCCTACGAGCAGTACTTC
j_call: TRBJ2-1; v_call: TRBV20-1; clone_size: .; d_call: .; cdr3_aa: CSASGAEFYNEQFF; cdr3_nt: TGCAGTGCTAGCGGAGCAGAGTTCTACAATGAGCAGTTCTTC
j_call: TRBJ1-5; v_call: TRBV12-3/TRBV12-4; clone_size: .; d_call: .; cdr3_aa: CASTVSRSVQPQHF; cdr3_nt: TGTGCCAGCACCGTGAGCAGGTCCGTGCAGCCCCAGCATTTT
j_call: TRBJ2-3; v_call: TRBV11-2; clone_size: few; d_call: .; cdr3_aa: CASSLQGRGTDTQYF; cdr3_nt: TGTGCCAGCAGCTTACAGGGGAGAGGCACAGATACGCAGTATTTT
j_call: TRBJ2-1; v_call: TRBV4-1; clone_size: .; d_call: TRBD1; cdr3_aa: CASSHRDRVVGEQFF; cdr3_nt: TGCGCCAGCAGCCACCGGGACAGGGTAGTCGGTGAGCAGTTCTTC
j_call: TRBJ2-3; v_call: TRBV2; clone_size: .; d_call: .; cdr3_aa: CASILSSGTDTQYF; cdr3_nt: TGTGCCAGCATTCTCTCTAGCGGCACAGATACGCAGTATTTT
j_call: TRBJ2-5; v_call: TRBV19; clone_size: .; d_call: .; cdr3_aa: CASRSTSWYNQETQYF; cdr3_nt: TGTGCCAGTAGATCGACCTCCTGGTACAACCAAGAGACCCAGTACTTC
j_call: TRBJ2-1; v_call: TRBV20-1; clone_size: .; d_call: TRBD2; cdr3_aa: CSARTRTSGRNEQFF; cdr3_nt: TGCAGTGCTAGGACTCGGACTAGCGGGAGGAATGAGCAGTTCTTC
j_call: TRBJ1-1; v_call: TRBV5-1; clone_size: .; d_call: TRBD1; cdr3_aa: CASSGGQMNTEAFF; cdr3_nt: TGCGCCAGCAGCGGGGGACAGATGAACACTGAAGCTTTCTTT
j_call: TRBJ2-7; v_call: TRBV19; clone_size: .; d_call: .; cdr3_aa: CASSIEGVREQYF; cdr3_nt: TGTGCCAGTAGTATAGAGGGGGTCCGCGAGCAGTACTTC
j_call: TRBJ1-3; v_call: TRBV7-4; clone_size: once; d_call: .; cdr3_aa: CASSLKVGLPAGNTIYF; cdr3_nt: TGTGCCAGCAGCTTAAAGGTGGGGCTGCCCGCTGGAAACACCATATATTTT
j_call: TRBJ2-3; v_call: TRBV28; clone_size: .; d_call: .; cdr3_aa: CASSLRADTQYF; cdr3_nt: TGTGCCAGCAGTTTAAGGGCAGATACGCAGTATTTT
j_call: TRBJ1-6; v_call: TRBV28; clone_size: .; d_call: .; cdr3_aa: CASSLTQGRGSPLHF; cdr3_nt: TGTGCCAGCAGTTTGACCCAGGGCAGGGGTTCACCCCTCCACTTT
j_call: TRBJ1-6; v_call: TRBV6-4; clone_size: .; d_call: .; cdr3_aa: CATALAMGSPLHF; cdr3_nt: TGTGCCACCGCGCTGGCAATGGGTTCACCCCTCCACTTT
j_call: TRBJ1-1; v_call: TRBV7-9; clone_size: .; d_call: TRBD1; cdr3_aa: CASSRGDRNTEAFF; cdr3_nt: TGTGCCAGCAGCCGAGGGGACAGGAACACTGAAGCTTTCTTT
j_call: TRBJ1-3; v_call: TRBV25-1; clone_size: .; d_call: TRBD1; cdr3_aa: CASSVDRGSGNTIYF; cdr3_nt: TGTGCCAGCAGCGTAGACAGGGGCTCTGGAAACACCATATATTTT
j_call: TRBJ2-7; v_call: TRBV5-1; clone_size: once; d_call: .; cdr3_aa: CASSLGGASYEQYF; cdr3_nt: TGCGCCAGCAGCTTGGGGGGGGCGAGCTACGAGCAGTACTTC
j_call: TRBJ1-4; v_call: TRBV5-6; clone_size: .; d_call: .; cdr3_aa: CASSSYATNEKLFF; cdr3_nt: TGTGCCAGCAGCTCGTATGCAACTAATGAAAAACTGTTTTTT
j_call: TRBJ2-3; v_call: TRBV12-3/TRBV12-4; clone_size: few; d_call: .; cdr3_aa: CASILRGSDTQYF; cdr3_nt: TGTGCCAGCATTCTTAGGGGATCAGATACGCAGTATTTT
j_call: TRBJ1-6; v_call: TRBV29-1; clone_size: .; d_call: TRBD1; cdr3_aa: CSVTTGGDSPLHF; cdr3_nt: TGCAGCGTTACTACAGGGGGAGATTCACCCCTCCACTTT
j_call: TRBJ2-1; v_call: TRBV28; clone_size: .; d_call: TRBD2; cdr3_aa: CASSLGGLAGAYNEQFF; cdr3_nt: TGTGCCAGCAGTTTGGGGGGACTAGCGGGAGCATACAATGAGCAGTTCTTC
j_call: TRBJ2-7; v_call: TRBV11-2; clone_size: .; d_call: TRBD2; cdr3_aa: CASSLVGPGQSGRGAYEQYF; cdr3_nt: TGTGCCAGCAGCTTAGTAGGTCCAGGACAGAGCGGGAGAGGGGCCTACGAGCAGTACTTC
j_call: TRBJ2-7; v_call: TRBV13; clone_size: .; d_call: TRBD2; cdr3_aa: CASSSRTSGPYF; cdr3_nt: TGTGCCAGCAGCTCACGGACTAGCGGGCCATACTTC
j_call: TRBJ2-7; v_call: TRBV20-1; clone_size: few; d_call: .; cdr3_aa: CSARGYSYEQYF; cdr3_nt: TGCAGTGCTAGAGGTTACTCCTACGAGCAGTACTTC
j_call: TRBJ2-1; v_call: TRBV11-2; clone_size: few; d_call: TRBD2; cdr3_aa: CASSLDQLAGGYNEQFF; cdr3_nt: TGTGCCAGCAGCTTAGACCAACTAGCGGGAGGGTACAATGAGCAGTTCTTC
j_call: TRBJ2-2; v_call: TRBV4-1; clone_size: once; d_call: TRBD2; cdr3_aa: CASSLLAGANTGELFF; cdr3_nt: TGCGCCAGCAGCCTTCTAGCGGGGGCGAACACCGGGGAGCTGTTTTTT
j_call: TRBJ2-7; v_call: TRBV20-1; clone_size: .; d_call: TRBD2; cdr3_aa: CSARDSGRESYEQYF; cdr3_nt: TGCAGTGCTAGAGATAGCGGGCGAGAGTCCTACGAGCAGTACTTC
j_call: TRBJ1-4; v_call: TRBV4-1; clone_size: few; d_call: .; cdr3_aa: CASSRDNNEKLFF; cdr3_nt: TGCGCCAGCAGCCGAGACAATAATGAAAAACTGTTTTTT
j_call: TRBJ2-6; v_call: TRBV28; clone_size: large; d_call: TRBD2; cdr3_aa: CATGTRILGANVLTF; cdr3_nt: TGTGCCACAGGGACTAGGATACTCGGGGCCAACGTCCTGACTTTC
j_call: TRBJ2-7; v_call: TRBV2; clone_size: once; d_call: TRBD1; cdr3_aa: CASSKGQGAYEQYF; cdr3_nt: TGTGCCAGCAGTAAGGGACAGGGAGCCTACGAGCAGTACTTC
j_call: TRBJ1-3; v_call: TRBV27; clone_size: .; d_call: .; cdr3_aa: CASKESLGNTIYF; cdr3_nt: TGTGCCAGCAAGGAGTCTCTGGGAAACACCATATATTTT
j_call: TRBJ2-1; v_call: TRBV11-2; clone_size: few; d_call: .; cdr3_aa: CASSLDRVYPGNEQFF; cdr3_nt: TGTGCCAGCAGCTTAGATCGAGTCTACCCGGGGAATGAGCAGTTCTTC
j_call: TRBJ2-3; v_call: TRBV28; clone_size: .; d_call: TRBD2; cdr3_aa: CAGSPSTSGTDTQYF; cdr3_nt: TGTGCCGGCAGTCCCTCGACTAGCGGGACAGATACGCAGTATTTT
j_call: TRBJ2-5; v_call: TRBV25-1; clone_size: .; d_call: .; cdr3_aa: CASSELNGSPETQYF; cdr3_nt: TGTGCCAGCAGTGAACTGAATGGTAGCCCCGAGACCCAGTACTTC
j_call: TRBJ2-6; v_call: TRBV5-5; clone_size: .; d_call: .; cdr3_aa: CASSTTAGLGANVLTF; cdr3_nt: TGTGCCAGCAGCACCACTGCAGGTCTCGGGGCCAACGTCCTGACTTTC
j_call: TRBJ1-1; v_call: TRBV12-3/TRBV12-4; clone_size: few; d_call: TRBD1; cdr3_aa: CASSRTGRAEAFF; cdr3_nt: TGTGCCAGCAGTCGGACAGGGAGAGCTGAAGCTTTCTTT
j_call: TRBJ2-3; v_call: TRBV12-3/TRBV12-4; clone_size: .; d_call: TRBD2; cdr3_aa: CASISATSGPDTQYF; cdr3_nt: TGTGCCAGCATCTCTGCGACTAGCGGGCCAGATACGCAGTATTTT
j_call: TRBJ1-5; v_call: TRBV15; clone_size: .; d_call: .; cdr3_aa: CATSRDRVSNQPQHF; cdr3_nt: TGTGCCACCAGCAGAGATCGTGTCAGCAATCAGCCCCAGCATTTT
j_call: TRBJ1-2; v_call: TRBV6-5; clone_size: .; d_call: TRBD1; cdr3_aa: CASARQGYGYTF; cdr3_nt: TGTGCCAGCGCGAGACAGGGCTATGGCTACACCTTC
j_call: TRBJ1-5; v_call: TRBV14; clone_size: .; d_call: .; cdr3_aa: CASSRPGLGRNQPQHF; cdr3_nt: TGTGCCAGCAGCCGTCCGGGCCTTGGTCGCAATCAGCCCCAGCATTTT
j_call: TRBJ2-1; v_call: TRBV7-9; clone_size: .; d_call: .; cdr3_aa: CASSFGSAAIQEQFF; cdr3_nt: TGTGCCAGCAGCTTTGGGTCAGCCGCTATTCAGGAGCAGTTCTTC
j_call: TRBJ2-4; v_call: TRBV27; clone_size: .; d_call: .; cdr3_aa: CASSLSGAANIQYF; cdr3_nt: TGTGCCAGCAGTTTATCAGGGGCGGCGAACATTCAGTACTTC
j_call: TRBJ2-4; v_call: TRBV11-2; clone_size: medium-sized; d_call: .; cdr3_aa: CASSRSAAKNIQYF; cdr3_nt: TGTGCCAGCAGCCGAAGTGCAGCCAAAAACATTCAGTACTTC
j_call: TRBJ1-4; v_call: TRBV28; clone_size: few; d_call: .; cdr3_aa: CASNTQGRNEKLFF; cdr3_nt: TGTGCCAGCAATACCCAGGGCCGGAATGAAAAACTGTTTTTT
j_call: TRBJ1-4; v_call: TRBV6-6; clone_size: .; d_call: TRBD1; cdr3_aa: CASSYGTGRGGTNEKLFF; cdr3_nt: TGTGCCAGCAGTTACGGGACAGGGCGGGGGGGCACTAATGAAAAACTGTTTTTT
j_call: TRBJ1-1; v_call: TRBV20-1; clone_size: once; d_call: TRBD1; cdr3_aa: CSARAQGGALAFF; cdr3_nt: TGCAGTGCTAGAGCACAGGGGGGCGCTTTGGCTTTCTTT
j_call: TRBJ2-7; v_call: TRBV10-3; clone_size: .; d_call: .; cdr3_aa: CAISDLLNREQYF; cdr3_nt: TGTGCCATCAGTGATTTGCTAAACCGCGAGCAGTACTTC
j_call: TRBJ2-3; v_call: TRBV12-3/TRBV12-4; clone_size: .; d_call: TRBD2; cdr3_aa: CASSLQAGGISDTQYF; cdr3_nt: TGTGCCAGCAGCCTACAAGCGGGGGGCATCTCAGATACGCAGTATTTT
j_call: TRBJ2-1; v_call: TRBV4-1; clone_size: few; d_call: .; cdr3_aa: CASSQGFSDKSSYNEQFF; cdr3_nt: TGCGCCAGCAGCCAAGGTTTCAGCGACAAGAGCTCCTACAATGAGCAGTTCTTC